This T cell receptor (beta chain) emerged from a study of early T cells in non-severe SARS-CoV-2 infection. Study-wide context: Chains from this unsorted whole-blood bulk RNA could not be paired.

Per the germline V gene, CDR1 is SGHNT and CDR2 is YENEEA. This CDR3 is built from 14 residues. Trimming left V 1 base short and J 6 bases short, with 12 bases between. This clonotype has more than one count but fewer than ten. Unique molecular identifiers were attached to individual cDNA molecules. TCRdb reprocessed the 5' RACE reads via MiXCR and lists one record per CDR3 protein. The profile shows about 10,000 distinct CDR3 sequences, around 4.9% of them singletons. This TCR was sampled from an adult who was a healthcare worker with PCR-confirmed SARS-CoV-2 infection or an uninfected control (not recorded which). The chain is built from TRBV11-3 and TRBJ1-1; D is uncertain. Specimen: whole blood. DNA of the CDR3: TGTGCCAGCAGCTTAGTCGGAGTGGGCGCTGAAGCTTTCTTT. Translated: CASSLVGVGAEAFF.